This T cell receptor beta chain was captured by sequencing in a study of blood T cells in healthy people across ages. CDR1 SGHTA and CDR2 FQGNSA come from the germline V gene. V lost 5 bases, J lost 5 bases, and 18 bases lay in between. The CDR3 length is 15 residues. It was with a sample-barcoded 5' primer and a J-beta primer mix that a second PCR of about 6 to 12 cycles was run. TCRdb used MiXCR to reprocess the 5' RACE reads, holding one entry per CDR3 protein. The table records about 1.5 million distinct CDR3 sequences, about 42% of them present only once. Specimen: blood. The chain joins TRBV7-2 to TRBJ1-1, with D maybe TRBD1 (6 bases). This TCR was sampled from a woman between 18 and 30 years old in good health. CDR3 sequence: CASSINARGGTEAFF. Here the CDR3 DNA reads TGTGCCAGCAGCATCAATGCCAGGGGTGGAACTGAAGCTTTCTTT.